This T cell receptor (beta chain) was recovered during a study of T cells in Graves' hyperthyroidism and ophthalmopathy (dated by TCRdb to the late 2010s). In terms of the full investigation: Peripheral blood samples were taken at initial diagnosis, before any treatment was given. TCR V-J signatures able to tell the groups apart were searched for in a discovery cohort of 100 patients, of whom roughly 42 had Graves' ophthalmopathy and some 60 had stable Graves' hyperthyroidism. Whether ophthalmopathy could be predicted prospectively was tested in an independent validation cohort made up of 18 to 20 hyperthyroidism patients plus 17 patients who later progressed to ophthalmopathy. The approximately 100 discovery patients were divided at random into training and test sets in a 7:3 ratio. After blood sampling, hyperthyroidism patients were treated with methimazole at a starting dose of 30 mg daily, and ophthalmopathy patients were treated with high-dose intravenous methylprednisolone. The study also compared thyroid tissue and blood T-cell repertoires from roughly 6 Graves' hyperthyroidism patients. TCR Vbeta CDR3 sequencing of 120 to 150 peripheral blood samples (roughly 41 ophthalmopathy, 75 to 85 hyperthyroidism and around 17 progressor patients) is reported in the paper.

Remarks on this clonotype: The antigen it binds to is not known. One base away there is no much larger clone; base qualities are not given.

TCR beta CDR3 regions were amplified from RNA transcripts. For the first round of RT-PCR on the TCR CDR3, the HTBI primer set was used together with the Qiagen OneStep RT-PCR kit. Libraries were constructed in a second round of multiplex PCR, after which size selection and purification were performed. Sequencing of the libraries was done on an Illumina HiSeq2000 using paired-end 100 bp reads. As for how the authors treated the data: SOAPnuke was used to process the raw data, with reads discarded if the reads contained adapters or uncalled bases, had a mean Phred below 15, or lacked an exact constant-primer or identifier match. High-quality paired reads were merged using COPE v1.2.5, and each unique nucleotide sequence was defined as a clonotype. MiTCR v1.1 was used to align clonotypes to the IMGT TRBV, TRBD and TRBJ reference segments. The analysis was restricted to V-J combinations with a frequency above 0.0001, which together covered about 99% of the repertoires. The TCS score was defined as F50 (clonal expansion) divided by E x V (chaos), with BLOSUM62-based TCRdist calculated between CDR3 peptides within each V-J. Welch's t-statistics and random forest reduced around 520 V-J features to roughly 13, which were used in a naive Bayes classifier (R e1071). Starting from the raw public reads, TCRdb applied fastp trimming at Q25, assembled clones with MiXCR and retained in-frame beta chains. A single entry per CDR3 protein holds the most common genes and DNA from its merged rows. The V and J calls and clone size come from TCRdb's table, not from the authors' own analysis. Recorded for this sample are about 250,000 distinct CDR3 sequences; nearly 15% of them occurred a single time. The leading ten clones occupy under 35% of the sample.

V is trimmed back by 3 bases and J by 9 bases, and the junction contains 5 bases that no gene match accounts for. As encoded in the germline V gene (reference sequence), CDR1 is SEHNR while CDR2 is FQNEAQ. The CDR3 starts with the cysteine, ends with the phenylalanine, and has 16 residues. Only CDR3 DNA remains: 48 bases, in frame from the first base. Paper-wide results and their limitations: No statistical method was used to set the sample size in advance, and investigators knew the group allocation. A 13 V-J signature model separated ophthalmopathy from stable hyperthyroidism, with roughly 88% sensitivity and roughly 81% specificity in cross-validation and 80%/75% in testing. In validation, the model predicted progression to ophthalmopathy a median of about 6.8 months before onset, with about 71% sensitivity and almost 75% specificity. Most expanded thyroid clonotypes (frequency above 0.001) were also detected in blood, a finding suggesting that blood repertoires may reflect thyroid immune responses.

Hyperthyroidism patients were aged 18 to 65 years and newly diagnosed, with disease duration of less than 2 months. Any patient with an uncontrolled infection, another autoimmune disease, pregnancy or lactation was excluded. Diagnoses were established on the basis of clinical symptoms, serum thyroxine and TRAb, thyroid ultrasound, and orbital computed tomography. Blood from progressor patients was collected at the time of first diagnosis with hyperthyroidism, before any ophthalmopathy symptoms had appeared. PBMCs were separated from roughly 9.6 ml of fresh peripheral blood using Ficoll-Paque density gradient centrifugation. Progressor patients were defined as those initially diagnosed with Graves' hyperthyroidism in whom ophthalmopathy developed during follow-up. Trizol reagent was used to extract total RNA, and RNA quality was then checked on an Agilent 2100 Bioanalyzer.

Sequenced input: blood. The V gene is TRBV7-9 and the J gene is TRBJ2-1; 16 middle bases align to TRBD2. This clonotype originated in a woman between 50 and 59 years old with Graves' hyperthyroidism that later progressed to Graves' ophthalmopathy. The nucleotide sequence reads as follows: TGTGCCAGCAGCTTTCGAGGGACTAGCGGGAGGGGTGAGCAGTTCTTC. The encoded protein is CASSFRGTSGRGEQFF.